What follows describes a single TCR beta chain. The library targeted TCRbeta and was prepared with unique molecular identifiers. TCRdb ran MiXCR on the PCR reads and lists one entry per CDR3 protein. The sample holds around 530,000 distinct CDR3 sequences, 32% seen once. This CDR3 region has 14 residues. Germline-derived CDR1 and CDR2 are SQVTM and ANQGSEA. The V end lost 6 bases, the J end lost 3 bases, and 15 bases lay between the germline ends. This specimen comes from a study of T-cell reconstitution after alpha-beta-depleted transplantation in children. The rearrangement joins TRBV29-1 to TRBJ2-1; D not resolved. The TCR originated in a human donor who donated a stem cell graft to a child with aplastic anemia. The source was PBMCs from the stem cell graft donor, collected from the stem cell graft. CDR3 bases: TGCAGCGTGAGACCGTTGCCGGGCTACAATGAGCAGTTCTTC. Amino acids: CSVRPLPGYNEQFF.